What follows describes a single TCR beta chain. PCR amplification relied on 60 Vbeta primers (plus 13 Jbeta primers). The assay was immunoSEQ multiplex PCR, and TCRdb's table has in-frame clones only and misses some. The profile shows 150,000 to 200,000 clones, 80% to 85% of them singletons. The entry originates in a study of cytomegalovirus exposure and HLA in healthy donors. Germline V lookup: CDR1 SGHTA, CDR2 FQGNSA. There are 16 residues in the CDR3. V was clipped by 8 bases and J by 1 base; unmatched bases: 10. This sequence was found in a man aged 18 to 30 in good health and CMV-seronegative. Sequencing was done on a sample of PBMCs. This chain links TRBV7-2 with TRBJ2-2; 7 bases fit TRBD1. The CDR3 region has the DNA TGTGCCAGCGGCAAACAGGGGTCAGTGAACACCGGGGAGCTGTTTTTT. It yields the protein CASGKQGSVNTGELFF.